This T cell receptor beta chain was captured by sequencing in a study of neurological immune-mediated disorders. The CDR3 is 12 amino acids. Germline V gene data show CDR1 as DFQATT and CDR2 as SNEGSKA (reference sequence). Note on this clonotype: The junction departs from germline at one end; a sequencing error may be responsible.

Each CDR3 protein gets one entry after TCRdb re-called the 5' RACE reads with MiXCR. This table has tens of thousands of distinct CDR3 sequences, over 9.5% appearing once. The chain is built from TRBV20-1 and TRBJ1-5, with a possible D match to TRBD1 (5 bases). The receptor was isolated from a man aged 55 to 70 in good health. Material for sequencing was PBMCs. The CDR3 loop reads CSAGDCNHPQHF. CDR3 sequence (DNA): TGCAGTGCTGGGGACTGCAATCACCCCCAGCATTTT.